The 27 T cell receptor beta chains reported below all come from one sample, sequenced in a study of blood T cell repertoires in COVID-19. Assay used: immunoSEQ multiplex PCR; TCRdb lists only in-frame clones, some missing. Here the sample spans around 170,000 clones, less than 90% being singletons. What was sequenced was PBMCs or T cells enriched from blood (not recorded which). All receptors come from a woman in her forties or fifties who had recovered from COVID-19.

This sequence joins TRBV2 and TRBJ2-7; D is unclear. Germline CDR1 is SNHLY and CDR2 is FYNNEI. This CDR3 region has 14 residues. Trimming stripped 3 bases from V and 0 bases from J, with 9 bases between. The CDR3 loop is CASSDSHVSYEQYF. The CDR3 region has the DNA TGTGCCAGCAGTGATAGCCACGTCTCCTACGAGCAGTACTTC.

The chain has TRBV4-1 and TRBJ2-7; 7 bases match TRBD2. From germline, CDR1 is MGHRA and CDR2 YSYEKL. This CDR3 contains 15 residues. Trimming removed 1 base from V and 4 bases from J; junction bases left unmatched: 7. The CDR3 sequence is CASSQGASGPYEQYF. The DNA for the CDR3 is TGCGCCAGCAGCCAAGGGGCTAGCGGACCTTACGAGCAGTACTTC.

The gene calls are TRBV6-5 and TRBJ1-2; D remains unclear. Germline V lookup: CDR1 MNHEY, CDR2 SVGAGI. V was pared by 2 bases and J by 0 bases, with 10 bases between. This CDR3 has 15 amino acids. CDR3 nucleotide sequence: TGTGCCAGCAGTTACGGAGCCGCAGCTAACTATGGCTACACCTTC. Translating gives CASSYGAAANYGYTF.

The chain carries TRBV30 and TRBJ1-4; 10 bases are a match to TRBD1. V gave up 2 bases and J gave up 14 bases; unmatched junction bases: 14. This CDR3 is built from 15 residues. CDR1 and CDR2 from the germline V gene are GTSNPN and SVGIG (reference sequence). CDR3 nucleotides: TGTGCCTGGAGTCCGGGGGGGACAGGGGCCCCAAGGCTGTTTTTT. It encodes CAWSPGGTGAPRLFF.

The V call is TRBV15, the J call TRBJ2-3, with D maybe TRBD2 (5 bases). Trimming pared 1 base from V and 3 bases from J, leaving 11 bases between. Germline assignment: CDR1 LNHNV and CDR2 YYDKDF (reference sequence). The CDR3 runs 15 residues. This CDR3 is CATSRAYGSTDTQYF. As DNA, the CDR3 is TGTGCCACCAGCAGAGCGTATGGGAGTACAGATACGCAGTATTTT.

Here the CDR3 DNA reads TGTGCCAGCAGCCGGACAGGGGGCGACTATGGCTACACCTTC. Translating it yields CASSRTGGDYGYTF. The rearrangement joins TRBV7-2 to TRBJ1-2; 11 bases are a match to TRBD1. The CDR3 length is 14 residues. CDR1 is SGHTA and CDR2 is FQGNSA in the germline V gene. J gave up 3 bases and V 5 bases, and 2 bases lay outside the gene matches.

The genes are TRBV4-2 and TRBJ2-7, with D perhaps matching TRBD1 (5 bases). Trimming took off 0 bases at V and 5 bases at J, with 17 bases between the two ends. The germline CDR1 and CDR2 sequences are LGHNA and YNFKEQ. The CDR3 runs 16 residues. Here the CDR3 DNA reads TGTGCCAGCAGCCAAGAAGTCCAGGGTAGTAGGAACGAGCAGTACTTC. Residues: CASSQEVQGSRNEQYF.

A few counts support this clone. V and J are TRBV7-9 and TRBJ2-1, with 11 bases aligning to TRBD2. Per the germline V gene, CDR1 is SEHNR and CDR2 is FQNEAQ (reference sequence). With 5 bases clipped from V and 8 bases from J, the junction kept 5 bases outside the gene matches. This CDR3 has 14 amino acids. The CDR3 sequence is CASSDSGRADEQFF. The DNA for the CDR3 is TGTGCCAGCAGCGATAGCGGGAGGGCCGATGAGCAGTTCTTC.

The genes are TRBV28 and TRBJ1-5, with a tentative D call TRBD1 (5 bases). The CDR3 is 12 amino acids. V was trimmed by 6 bases and J by 7 bases, leaving 10 bases between them. From germline, CDR1 is MDHEN and CDR2 SYDVKM. CDR3 sequence (DNA): TGTGCCAGCAGGGGGCCTCGACAGCCCCAGCATTTT. Protein product: CASRGPRQPQHF.

CDR3 nucleotide sequence: TGTGCCAGTAGTACACAGGGAAACACCATATATTTT. This encodes CASSTQGNTIYF. This rearrangement joins TRBV19 to TRBJ1-3; D ambiguous. Trimming took 4 bases from V and 4 from J, leaving 5 bases between them. This CDR3 is 12 amino acids long. The germline gives CDR1 LNHDA, CDR2 SQIVND (reference sequence).

The rearrangement links TRBV7-9 to TRBJ1-1; 9 nucleotides agree with TRBD1. With V trimmed by 3 bases and J by 4 bases, 0 bases remained unmatched. Looked up from germline, CDR1 is SEHNR and CDR2 is FQNEAQ (reference sequence). The CDR3 covers 13 residues. CDR3 protein: CASSLTGGTEAFF. CDR3 nucleotides: TGTGCCAGCAGCTTGACAGGGGGCACTGAAGCTTTCTTT.

There are a few counts of this clone. The chain combines TRBV5-6 with TRBJ2-7, with D hard to call. Germline values: CDR1 SGHDT, CDR2 YYEEEE. The CDR3 is 14 residues long. The V end was cut by 4 bases, the J end by 2 bases, with 13 bases between. The CDR3 DNA reads as TGTGCCAGCAGCCCGTACAGCTTGGCCTACGAGCAGTACTTC. It is translated as CASSPYSLAYEQYF.

The V call is TRBV2, the J call TRBJ2-3; 7 bases agree with TRBD1. The CDR3 runs to 16 residues. V was pared by 3 bases and J by 2 bases, with 8 bases of the junction left unmatched. From germline, CDR1 is SNHLY and CDR2 FYNNEI. DNA of the CDR3: TGTGCCAGCAGTGAGGGGACAGCAGTGATCACAGATACGCAGTATTTT. It codes for CASSEGTAVITDTQYF.

The chain links TRBV3-1 (or the pseudogene TRBV3-2) to TRBJ1-3; TRBD1 matches 9 bases. This CDR3 has 15 amino acids. Germline CDR1 and CDR2: LGHDT and YNNKEL (reference sequence). V shed 5 bases and J 3 bases; nucleotides not matched to a gene: 5. The CDR3 loop is CASSEQGAFGNTIYF. CDR3 sequence (DNA): TGTGCCAGCAGCGAACAGGGGGCTTTTGGAAACACCATATATTTT.

The table lists this clone with a count of one. The rearrangement joins TRBV20-1 to TRBJ1-1; the D is unclear. This CDR3 spans 11 amino acids. The germline CDR1 and CDR2 sequences are DFQATT and SNEGSKA (reference sequence). Trimming took off 4 bases at V and 1 base at J, with 4 bases between the two ends. The CDR3 bases are TGCAGTGCTACCTGGAACACTGAAGCTTTCTTT. The encoded protein is CSATWNTEAFF.

The genes are TRBV6-5 and TRBJ1-3, with TRBD1 as a possible D gene (5 bases). Germline CDR1 MNHEY, CDR2 SVGAGI. The CDR3 consists of 13 residues. V lost 8 bases and J lost 7, with 15 bases in between. CDR3 amino acids: CASRMGEVNTIYF. CDR3 sequence (DNA): TGTGCCAGCCGAATGGGGGAGGTCAACACCATATATTTT.

This clone was seen only a few times. The gene calls are TRBV15 and TRBJ1-3; D remains unclear. Trimming shortened V by 5 bases and J by 8 bases, and 16 bases separated the two germline ends. Germline V CDR1 and CDR2: LNHNV, YYDKDF (reference sequence). This CDR3 is 14 amino acids long. The CDR3 region has the DNA TGTGCCACCAGCCCGGTTGATGGGAGAGACACCATATATTTT. Translated: CATSPVDGRDTIYF.

This clone was seen a handful of times. The chain recombines TRBV5-6 with TRBJ2-6; D is ambiguous. The ends were cut back, 4 bases at V and 0 bases at J, with 8 bases in the middle. The V gene's germline CDR1 is SGHDT and CDR2 YYEEEE. The CDR3 is 15 amino acids. The CDR3 region is CASSLVSSGANVLTF. CDR3 nucleotide sequence: TGTGCCAGCAGCCTAGTCAGCTCTGGGGCCAACGTCCTGACTTTC. Full variable domain (rest looked up from reference TRBV5-6 and TRBJ2-6): DAGVTQSPTHLIKTRGQQVTLRCSPKSGHDTVSWYQQALGQGPQFIFQYYEEEERQRGNFPDRFSGHQFPNYSSELNVNALLLGDSALYLCASSLVSSGANVLTFGAGSRLTVL.

V gene TRBV7-2 combines with J gene TRBJ2-1, with 8 bases matching TRBD2. This CDR3 spans 15 amino acids. V was clipped by 5 bases and J by 10 bases; unmatched bases: 13. In germline, CDR1 is SGHTA, CDR2 FQGNSA. The CDR3 protein is CASSPGGARTGEQFF. The CDR3 DNA is TGTGCCAGCAGCCCGGGGGGGGCTAGAACTGGCGAGCAGTTCTTC. The whole variable domain, filled in from reference TRBV7-2 and TRBJ2-1, reads GAGVSQSPSNKVTEKGKDVELRCDPISGHTALYWYRQSLGQGLEFLIYFQGNSAPDKSGLPSDRFSAERTGGSVSTLTIQRTQQEDSAVYLCASSPGGARTGEQFFGPGTRLTVL.

The V and J genes are TRBV28 and TRBJ1-5, with D unresolved. The CDR3 covers 14 residues. The V gene's germline CDR1 is MDHEN and CDR2 SYDVKM. The ends were cut back, 2 bases at V and 0 bases at J, with 5 bases in the middle. CDR3 protein: CASSLPSSNQPQHF. Written as DNA, the CDR3 is TGTGCCAGCAGTTTACCCTCTAGCAATCAGCCCCAGCATTTT.

V gene TRBV5-4 combines with J gene TRBJ2-1; 10 bases fit TRBD2. Germline CDR1 reads SGHNT; CDR2 reads YYREEE (reference sequence). The CDR3 is 16 amino acids. Germline trimming cut 0 bases from V and 0 bases from J; bases unmatched to any gene: 0. The CDR3 DNA sequence: TGTGCCAGCAGCTTGGCTAGCGGGAGCTCCTACAATGAGCAGTTCTTC. This sequence encodes CASSLASGSSYNEQFF.

CDR3 nucleotide sequence: TGTGCCAGCAGTCGCGGGACTAGCGGGAGGGCCTACAATGAGCAGTTCTTC. The encoded protein is CASSRGTSGRAYNEQFF. This chain links TRBV6-6 with TRBJ2-1, with TRBD2 matching over 16 bases. J gave up 2 bases and V 5 bases, and 3 bases lay outside the gene matches. The CDR3 extends over 17 amino acids. In germline, CDR1 is MNHNY, CDR2 SVGAGI (reference sequence).

This sequence joins TRBV3-1 (or the pseudogene TRBV3-2) and TRBJ1-3; the D gene is possibly TRBD1 (6 bases). Germline CDR1 reads LGHDT; CDR2 reads YNNKEL (reference sequence). The CDR3 has 17 residues. The germline V and J ends were trimmed by 3 bases and 0 bases, with 15 bases remaining between them. The CDR3 loop reads CASSQGGPHFSGNTIYF. DNA of the CDR3: TGTGCCAGCAGCCAGGGGGGGCCCCATTTCTCTGGAAACACCATATATTTT.

The genes are TRBV30 and TRBJ2-2; 11 bases fit TRBD2. The CDR3 is 18 amino acids. Trimming at V came to 0 bases and at J to 1 base, leaving 7 bases not matched to a gene. Germline CDR1 and CDR2: GTSNPN and SVGIG (reference sequence). This CDR3 is CAWSVEGLAVKNTGELFF. The DNA of the CDR3 is TGTGCCTGGAGTGTTGAGGGACTAGCGGTTAAGAACACCGGGGAGCTGTTTTTT.

The V and J genes are TRBV2 and TRBJ1-2; tentative D call: TRBD1 (5 bases). The CDR3 loop spans 14 amino acids. CDR1 is SNHLY and CDR2 is FYNNEI in the germline V gene. V lost 6 bases to trimming and J lost 2 bases, with 13 bases between them. The CDR3 reads CASRGAQGNYGYTF. The CDR3 DNA follows: TGTGCCAGCAGGGGCGCCCAGGGAAACTATGGCTACACCTTC.

This chain connects TRBV4-3 to TRBJ1-2; the D is unclear. CDR3 size: 15 residues. Trimming took off 0 bases at V and 5 bases at J, with 13 bases between the two ends. The V gene's germline CDR1 is LGHNA and CDR2 YSLEER. Here the CDR3 reads CASSQDSALAYGYTF. The CDR3 coding sequence is TGCGCCAGCAGCCAAGATTCGGCCTTAGCGTATGGCTACACCTTC.

The chain recombines TRBV11-1 with TRBJ2-1; a weak D match, TRBD2 (6 bases). CDR3 size: 14 residues. V was cut by 5 bases and J by 9 bases, with 17 bases left in between. The V gene's germline CDR1 is SGHAT and CDR2 FQDESV (reference sequence). The CDR3: CASSRPSGRGEQFF. CDR3 nucleotides: TGTGCCAGCAGCCGGCCCAGCGGGCGGGGTGAGCAGTTCTTC.